The rows below give T cell receptor beta chains drawn from one sample of a study of OX40 agonist ivuxolimab in advanced cancers. Only in-frame clones appear in the TCRdb table, and some are missing; sequencing was by immunoSEQ multiplex PCR. The profile shows about 67,000 clones, around 87% of them singletons. The sequencing used CD4+ or CD8+ T cells sorted from blood, collected in a trial of the OX40 agonist ivuxolimab. These receptors were taken from an adult with an advanced solid tumor such as melanoma, head and neck, liver or kidney cancer. The CDR3 runs from the conserved cysteine through the conserved F or W. D genes are given only for firm matches. Clone size appears in some rows only: once, few, many, or a class for an expanded clone.

15	TRBV9	TRBJ2-2	.	.	CASSGAQGRTGELFF	TGTGCCAGCAGCGGTGCGCAGGGTAGAACCGGGGAGCTGTTTTTT
13	TRBV7-9	TRBJ1-1	.	.	CASSDLVNTEAFF	TGTGCCAGCAGTGATCTTGTCAACACTGAAGCTTTCTTT
14	TRBV30	TRBJ1-2	.	.	CAWSTAGTALGYTF	TGTGCCTGGTCTACCGCCGGGACGGCTCTCGGCTACACCTTC
16	TRBV5-1	TRBJ2-4	.	.	CASSLVGDGAKNIQYF	TGCGCCAGCAGCTTGGTAGGGGACGGGGCCAAAAACATTCAGTACTTC
16	TRBV5-6	TRBJ2-1	.	.	CASSLAGVFSYNEQFF	TGTGCCAGCAGCTTGGCGGGAGTCTTCTCCTACAATGAGCAGTTCTTC
13	TRBV6-5	TRBJ1-6	.	.	CASSTGVNSPLHF	TGTGCCAGCAGTACGGGTGTTAATTCACCCCTCCACTTT
15	TRBV5-1	TRBJ2-1	.	.	CASSSVGSSYNEQFF	TGCGCCAGCAGTAGTGTGGGGAGCTCCTACAATGAGCAGTTCTTC
14	TRBV19	TRBJ2-7	.	.	CASNRDGFYEEQYF	TGTGCCAGTAATAGGGACGGATTCTACGAAGAGCAGTACTTC
16	TRBV7-3	TRBJ2-3	.	TRBD1	CASSPQTGLSTDTQYF	TGTGCCAGCAGCCCCCAGACAGGGTTGAGCACAGATACGCAGTATTTT
16	TRBV28	TRBJ1-5	.	.	CASRGTGGLSNQPQHF	TGTGCCAGCAGGGGGACTGGGGGTTTAAGCAATCAGCCCCAGCATTTT
12	TRBV18	TRBJ1-3	.	.	CASSADRLPIYF	TGTGCCAGCTCAGCGGACCGTCTACCCATATATTTT
11	TRBV28	TRBJ1-1	once	.	CATHYGTEAFF	TGTGCCACTCATTACGGCACTGAAGCTTTCTTT
14	TRBV5-4	TRBJ2-1	.	.	CASSLEGAWDEQFF	TGTGCCAGCAGCTTGGAAGGGGCATGGGATGAGCAGTTCTTC
15	TRBV5-1	TRBJ2-5	.	.	CASSFSEQSRETQYF	TGCGCCAGCAGCTTTTCAGAACAGTCAAGAGAGACCCAGTACTTC
15	TRBV7-8	TRBJ1-4	.	TRBD1	CASSFDGQGGQKLFF	TGTGCCAGCAGCTTTGATGGACAGGGCGGGCAAAAACTGTTTTTT
10	TRBV2	TRBJ2-1	.	.	CADGAYEQFF	TGTGCCGACGGAGCTTACGAGCAGTTCTTC
15	TRBV19	TRBJ1-6	.	TRBD1	CASSTLQGANSPLHF	TGTGCCAGTAGTACCCTACAGGGGGCCAATTCACCCCTCCACTTT
14	TRBV6-1	TRBJ1-2	.	.	CASTRDGADYGYTF	TGTGCCAGCACCCGGGACGGAGCGGACTATGGCTACACCTTC
15	TRBV18	TRBJ2-5	.	.	CASSPPGLYQETQYF	TGTGCCAGCTCCCCGCCGGGACTGTACCAAGAGACCCAGTACTTC
13	TRBV7-2	TRBJ1-2	.	.	CASSFYTSYGYTF	TGTGCCAGCAGCTTTTACACCTCCTATGGCTACACCTTC
13	TRBV18	TRBJ1-1	.	.	CASSPPVNTEAFF	TGTGCCAGCTCACCCCCGGTGAACACTGAAGCTTTCTTT
14	TRBV28	TRBJ1-1	.	TRBD1	CASSSPGTALYAFF	TGTGCCAGCAGTTCCCCCGGGACAGCTTTGTATGCTTTCTTT
14	TRBV11-2	TRBJ1-1	.	.	CASSLFGGDTEAFF	TGTGCCAGCAGCTTATTTGGGGGCGACACTGAAGCTTTCTTT
15	TRBV2	TRBJ2-3	.	TRBD1	CASSEPGTVTDTQYF	TGTGCCAGCAGTGAACCCGGGACAGTCACAGATACGCAGTATTTT
16	TRBV11-1	TRBJ1-3	.	.	CASSLSASDSGNTIYF	TGTGCCAGCAGCTTAAGTGCCTCTGACTCTGGAAACACCATATATTTT
15	TRBV30	TRBJ2-7	.	TRBD1	CAHKGPGTGSYEQYF	TGTGCCCACAAAGGGCCTGGGACAGGGTCCTACGAGCAGTACTTC
15	TRBV12-5	TRBJ1-2	.	.	CASGLSGGPNYGYTF	TGTGCTAGTGGTTTATCAGGCGGGCCTAACTATGGCTACACCTTC
13	TRBV28	TRBJ2-1	few	TRBD2	CASTAGGMNEQFF	TGTGCCAGCACGGCGGGAGGGATGAATGAGCAGTTCTTC
13	TRBV2	TRBJ1-5	few	TRBD1	CASAGTGDQPQHF	TGTGCCAGCGCCGGGACAGGGGACCAGCCCCAGCATTTT
18	TRBV5-5	TRBJ2-3	.	TRBD2	CASSLTVSGAGVSDTQYF	TGTGCCAGCAGCTTGACCGTCTCTGGAGCGGGAGTTTCAGATACGCAGTATTTT
15	TRBV7-9	TRBJ2-1	.	.	CASSPTGPFYNEQFF	TGTGCCAGCAGCCCAACAGGACCCTTCTACAATGAGCAGTTCTTC
14	TRBV27	TRBJ2-4	.	TRBD1	CASSEQGAKNIQYF	TGTGCCAGCAGCGAACAGGGGGCCAAAAACATTCAGTACTTC
14	TRBV7-2	TRBJ2-1	.	TRBD1	CASSGGQGVYEQFF	TGTGCCAGCAGCGGCGGACAGGGGGTCTATGAGCAGTTCTTC
14	TRBV9	TRBJ1-1	.	.	CASSPRGARTEAFF	TGTGCCAGCAGTCCCAGAGGGGCCAGGACTGAAGCTTTCTTT
15	TRBV6-1	TRBJ2-7	.	.	CASSTGTSSSYEQYF	TGTGCCAGCAGTACCGGGACGTCCAGCTCCTACGAGCAGTACTTC
14	TRBV9	TRBJ2-7	.	TRBD1	CASSAGQASYEQYF	TGTGCCAGCAGCGCGGGACAGGCCTCCTACGAGCAGTACTTC
13	TRBV6-6	TRBJ1-1	few	.	CASSYARATEAFF	TGTGCCAGCAGTTACGCCAGGGCCACTGAAGCTTTCTTT
17	TRBV19	TRBJ1-5	.	.	CASSIPDRGGSNQPQHF	TGTGCCAGTAGTATCCCCGACCGTGGTGGGAGCAATCAGCCCCAGCATTTT
15	TRBV4-2	TRBJ1-1	once	.	CASSQTQGPNTEAFF	TGTGCCAGCAGCCAGACTCAGGGTCCGAACACTGAAGCTTTCTTT
16	TRBV19	TRBJ2-2	.	TRBD1	CASKTGGTANTGELFF	TGTGCCAGTAAGACAGGGGGGACCGCGAACACCGGGGAGCTGTTTTTT
16	TRBV5-1	TRBJ2-5	.	TRBD2	CASSFSWTGGPETQYF	TGCGCCAGCAGCTTCTCGTGGACGGGAGGTCCGGAGACCCAGTACTTC
14	TRBV19	TRBJ1-5	.	TRBD1	CASSSGQGNQPQHF	TGTGCCAGTAGTTCGGGACAGGGGAATCAGCCCCAGCATTTT
13	TRBV6-5	TRBJ1-2	.	.	CASSKDRTRGYTF	TGTGCCAGCAGCAAAGACAGGACGAGGGGCTACACCTTC
11	TRBV28	TRBJ1-1	.	.	CASSGNTEAFF	TGTGCCAGCAGTGGGAACACTGAAGCTTTCTTT
18	TRBV5-1	TRBJ2-6	.	TRBD1	CASRRTGGGVAGANVLTF	TGCGCCAGCAGACGAACAGGGGGAGGCGTTGCTGGGGCCAACGTCCTGACTTTC
15	TRBV7-6	TRBJ2-1	.	.	CASSSRQSNYNEQFF	TGTGCCAGCAGCTCTCGACAGTCTAACTACAATGAGCAGTTCTTC
16	TRBV5-1	TRBJ2-5	.	.	CASSFSTGTPSETQYF	TGCGCCAGCAGCTTTTCTACCGGGACTCCGAGTGAGACCCAGTACTTC
14	TRBV4-1	TRBJ1-6	.	.	CASSQVHTDSPLHF	TGCGCCAGCAGCCAAGTTCACACTGATTCACCCCTCCACTTT
12	TRBV5-6	TRBJ2-1	.	TRBD1	CASSPRQGAFIF	TGTGCCAGCAGCCCCCGACAGGGGGCGTTTATCTTC
15	TRBV28	TRBJ2-3	.	.	CASSLPSAITDTQYF	TGTGCCAGCAGTTTACCTTCGGCGATCACAGATACGCAGTATTTT
15	TRBV7-6	TRBJ2-1	.	.	CASSFAVRSYNEQFF	TGTGCCAGCAGCTTTGCAGTCCGCTCCTACAATGAGCAGTTCTTC
18	TRBV4-2	TRBJ1-4	.	.	CASSHSLGRLATNEKLFF	TGTGCCAGCAGCCACTCACTCGGGCGGTTAGCAACTAATGAAAAACTGTTTTTT
16	TRBV28	TRBJ2-5	.	TRBD1	CASSFSGTGGQETQYF	TGTGCCAGCAGTTTCTCCGGGACAGGGGGCCAAGAGACCCAGTACTTC
11	TRBV28	TRBJ2-7	.	.	CASNGPREQYF	TGTGCCAGCAATGGGCCACGGGAGCAGTACTTC
16	TRBV9	TRBJ2-7	.	TRBD1	CASSSRTGGADYEQYF	TGTGCCAGCAGTTCTAGGACAGGGGGCGCTGACTACGAGCAGTACTTC